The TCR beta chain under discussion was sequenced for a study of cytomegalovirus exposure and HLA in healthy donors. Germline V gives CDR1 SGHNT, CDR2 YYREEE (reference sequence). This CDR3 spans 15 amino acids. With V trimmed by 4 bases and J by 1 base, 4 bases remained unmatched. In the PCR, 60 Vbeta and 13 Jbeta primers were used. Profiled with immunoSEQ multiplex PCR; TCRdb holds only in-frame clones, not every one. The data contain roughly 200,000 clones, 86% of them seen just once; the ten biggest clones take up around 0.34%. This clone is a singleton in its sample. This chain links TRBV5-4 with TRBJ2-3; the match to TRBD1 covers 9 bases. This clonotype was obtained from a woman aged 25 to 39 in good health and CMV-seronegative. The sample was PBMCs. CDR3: CASSGRDRGTDTQYF. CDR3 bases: TGTGCCAGCAGCGGCCGGGACAGGGGCACAGATACGCAGTATTTT.